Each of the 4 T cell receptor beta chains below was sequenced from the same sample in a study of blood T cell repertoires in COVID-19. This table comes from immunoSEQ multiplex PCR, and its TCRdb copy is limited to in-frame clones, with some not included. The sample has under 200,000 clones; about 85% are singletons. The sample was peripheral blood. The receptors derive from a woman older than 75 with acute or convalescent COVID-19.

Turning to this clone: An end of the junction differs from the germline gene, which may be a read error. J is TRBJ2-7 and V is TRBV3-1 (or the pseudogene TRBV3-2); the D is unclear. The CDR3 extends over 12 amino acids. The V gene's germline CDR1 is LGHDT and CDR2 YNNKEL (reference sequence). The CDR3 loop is CASSKDSVEQYF. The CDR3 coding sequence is TGTGCCAGCAGCAAAGACTCAGTCGAGCAGTACTTC.

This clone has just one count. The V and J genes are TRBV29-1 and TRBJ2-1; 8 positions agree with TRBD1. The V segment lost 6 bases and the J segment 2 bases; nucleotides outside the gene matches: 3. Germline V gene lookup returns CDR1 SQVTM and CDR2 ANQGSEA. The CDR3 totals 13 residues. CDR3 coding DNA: TGCAGCGTGAGGACAGGGACCTACAATGAGCAGTTCTTC. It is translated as CSVRTGTYNEQFF.

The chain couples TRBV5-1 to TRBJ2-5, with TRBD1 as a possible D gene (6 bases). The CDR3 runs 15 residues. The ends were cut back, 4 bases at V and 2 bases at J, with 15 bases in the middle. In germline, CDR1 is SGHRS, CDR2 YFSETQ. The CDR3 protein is CASSMGIGQQETQYF. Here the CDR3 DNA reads TGCGCCAGCAGCATGGGTATTGGACAGCAAGAGACCCAGTACTTC.

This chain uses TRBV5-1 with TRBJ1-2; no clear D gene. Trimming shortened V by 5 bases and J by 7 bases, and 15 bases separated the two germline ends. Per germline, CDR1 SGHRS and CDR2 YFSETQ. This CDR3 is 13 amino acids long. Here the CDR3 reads CASRTDREGGYTF. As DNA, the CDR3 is TGCGCCAGCAGAACTGACCGGGAAGGTGGCTACACCTTC.